These 15 T cell receptor beta chains originate from one sample sequenced in a study of T cell responses to AZD1222 COVID-19 vaccine. Only in-frame clones appear in the TCRdb table, and some are missing; sequencing was by immunoSEQ multiplex PCR. The table includes 140,000 to 150,000 clones, 85% to 95% detected once. The starting material was peripheral blood, obtained on day 0 of AZD1222 vaccination. The origin of the receptors is an adult in good health.

V usage is TRBV12-3 or TRBV12-4 and J usage is TRBJ1-2; D gene ambiguous. This CDR3 is 12 amino acids long. Between the trimmed V and J ends, which lost 3 bases and 7 bases, there was a span of 9 bases. In DNA, the CDR3 is TGTGCCAGCAGTTTTACGGATAGTGGCTACACCTTC. This codes for CASSFTDSGYTF.

This chain connects TRBV6-2 or TRBV6-3 to TRBJ1-1; D possibly corresponds to TRBD1 (5 bases). This CDR3 contains 14 residues. The V end lost 0 bases, the J end lost 4 bases, and 9 bases lay between the germline ends. Germline CDR1 reads MNHEY; CDR2 reads SVGEGT. CDR3 DNA sequence: TGTGCCAGCAGTTACTCTCTGGGGGGCACTGAAGCTTTCTTT. Its protein product is CASSYSLGGTEAFF.

In this sample, this clone turned up once. The rearrangement uses TRBV5-6 and TRBJ1-4; D might be TRBD1 (5 bases). The CDR3 has 15 residues. Trimming removed 3 bases from V and 7 bases from J, with 16 bases in between. From germline, CDR1 is SGHDT and CDR2 YYEEEE. The CDR3 DNA is TGTGCCAGCAGCTCTTCCGGGGGTTACGGTGAAAAACTGTTTTTT. Amino acid sequence: CASSSSGGYGEKLFF.

The chain combines TRBV28 with TRBJ1-1; D ambiguous. Trimming left V 3 bases short and J 0 bases short, with 14 bases between. Germline V gene sequence: CDR1 MDHEN, CDR2 SYDVKM. This CDR3 region has 16 residues. CDR3 DNA: TGTGCCAGCAGTTTTGCGGAGGGCCGCATGAACACTGAAGCTTTCTTT. It is translated as CASSFAEGRMNTEAFF.

This clone has just a few counts. The CDR3 bases are TGTGCCAGCAGCCCACTAGCGTCAGTCTCCGAGCAGTACTTC. Translation gives CASSPLASVSEQYF. The chain combines TRBV7-2 with TRBJ2-7, with 7 bases that match TRBD2. CDR3 size: 14 residues. Germline-derived CDR1 and CDR2 are SGHTA and FQGNSA. The trim removed 5 bases at V and 6 bases at J, leaving 10 bases unmatched.

The gene calls are TRBV12-3 or TRBV12-4 and TRBJ1-4; D remains ambiguous. This CDR3 is built from 12 residues. The V gene lost 3 bases and the J gene lost 12 bases, with 11 bases spanning the gap. This chain's CDR3 is CASSFPNSQLFF. The DNA for the CDR3 is TGTGCCAGCAGTTTCCCCAACAGCCAACTGTTTTTT.

The CDR3 DNA follows: TGTGCCAGCAGCCGGGGTAATCAGCCCCAGCATTTT. It specifies CASSRGNQPQHF. The chain joins TRBV2 to TRBJ1-5; D is uncertain. CDR1 SNHLY and CDR2 FYNNEI come from the germline V gene. Trimming left V 6 bases short and J 4 bases short, with 7 bases between. CDR3 size: 12 residues.

The V and J genes are TRBV5-4 and TRBJ1-1; D call uncertain. V lost 2 bases, J lost 3 bases, and 11 bases lay in between. The CDR3 is made up of 14 amino acids. Germline loops: CDR1 SGHNT, CDR2 YYREEE (reference sequence). The DNA for the CDR3 is TGTGCCAGCAGCTTACAAGGACGGGACACTGAAGCTTTCTTT. Its translation is CASSLQGRDTEAFF.

V gene TRBV6-5 combines with J gene TRBJ2-7; TRBD1 aligns across 7 bases. Trimming at V came to 3 bases and at J to 4 bases, leaving 3 bases not matched to a gene. Germline CDR1 and CDR2: MNHEY and SVGAGI. The CDR3 spans 13 residues. The DNA of the CDR3 is TGTGCCAGCAGTTATACCAGGGGGTACGAGCAGTACTTC. It codes for CASSYTRGYEQYF.

The chain couples TRBV7-2 to TRBJ2-1; D may be TRBD1 or TRBD2 (6 bases each). V was shortened by 0 bases and J by 7 bases, with 13 bases between the two germline ends. This CDR3 is 15 amino acids long. CDR1 is SGHTA and CDR2 is FQGNSA in the germline V gene. CDR3 residues: CASSLAGGLFNEQFF. The CDR3 DNA is TGTGCCAGCAGCTTAGCGGGGGGCCTCTTTAATGAGCAGTTCTTC.

This clone was seen a single time. The chain combines TRBV28 with TRBJ2-7; no clear D gene. Trimming took 5 bases from V and 0 from J, leaving 14 bases between them. CDR3 length equals 15 residues. Looked up from germline, CDR1 is MDHEN and CDR2 is SYDVKM. CDR3 sequence: CASSAAGFPSYEQYF. The CDR3 coding sequence is TGTGCCAGCAGTGCAGCAGGATTCCCCTCCTACGAGCAGTACTTC.

The gene calls are TRBV6-5 and TRBJ2-7; possibly TRBD1 for D (6 bases). The ends were cut back, 5 bases at V and 3 bases at J, with 11 bases in the middle. The CDR3 spans 13 residues. CDR1 and CDR2 from the germline V gene are MNHEY and SVGAGI. CDR3 nucleotide sequence: TGTGCCAGCAGTAATCAGGGGTTCTACGAGCAGTACTTC. As protein: CASSNQGFYEQYF.

The V and J genes are TRBV28 and TRBJ1-1, with a possible D match to TRBD1 (5 bases). Germline V lookup: CDR1 MDHEN, CDR2 SYDVKM. The CDR3 sequence is 14 residues long. The V end lost 4 bases, the J end lost 0 bases, and 9 bases lay between the germline ends. CDR3 coding DNA: TGTGCCAGCAGTTCAGGGCAGATGAACACTGAAGCTTTCTTT. This gives the protein CASSSGQMNTEAFF.

This chain connects TRBV30 to TRBJ2-1, with D perhaps matching TRBD1 (5 bases). The CDR3 has 13 amino acids. Germline V gene lookup returns CDR1 GTSNPN and CDR2 SVGIG (reference sequence). Trimming took off 1 base at V and 7 bases at J, with 11 bases between the two ends. CDR3 in amino acids: CAWSAVGANEQFF. The CDR3 nucleotides read TGTGCCTGGAGTGCCGTAGGGGCAAATGAGCAGTTCTTC.

The chain is built from TRBV12-3 or TRBV12-4 and TRBJ2-5; unclear D gene. V was trimmed by 1 base and J by 4 bases, leaving 7 bases between them. The CDR3 length is 13 residues. The CDR3 sequence is CASSLGPGETQYF. In nucleotides, the CDR3 is TGTGCCAGCAGTTTAGGCCCTGGAGAGACCCAGTACTTC.